What follows are 18 T cell receptor beta chains derived from one specimen sequenced in a study of T cells in Graves' hyperthyroidism and ophthalmopathy. There were TCR beta CDR3 regions amplified from RNA transcripts. First-round RT-PCR targeting the TCR CDR3 was performed with the HTBI primer set. In TCRdb, the multiplex PCR reads were re-called with MiXCR into one record per CDR3 protein. The data hold approximately 600,000 distinct CDR3 sequences, with 12% to 15% observed a single time. Sequences were obtained from blood. All receptors derive from a woman younger than 30 with Graves' ophthalmopathy.

This chain joins TRBV20-1 and TRBJ2-7; 12 positions match TRBD2. The V and J ends lost 0 bases and 0 bases, in that order; junction bases with no gene match: 9. From germline, CDR1 is DFQATT and CDR2 SNEGSKA (reference sequence). This CDR3 is 18 amino acids long. DNA of the CDR3: TGCAGTGCTAGAGATAATACCCCTAGCGGGAGGGCCTCCTACGAGCAGTACTTC. It codes for CSARDNTPSGRASYEQYF.

This clonotype was counted many times. This chain links TRBV12-3 or TRBV12-4 with TRBJ2-7; no clear D gene. Trimming shortened V by 3 bases and J by 4 bases, and 7 bases separated the two germline ends. The CDR3 consists of 12 residues. The CDR3 loop is CASSFLAYEQYF. The CDR3 DNA reads TGTGCCAGCAGTTTTCTCGCTTACGAGCAGTACTTC.

This clonotype was observed at least ten times. The gene calls are TRBV7-2 and TRBJ2-1; 10 bases agree with TRBD2. Germline V gene data show CDR1 as SGHTA and CDR2 as FQGNSA. The CDR3 is 15 amino acids. V lost 5 bases, J lost 5 bases, and 6 bases stayed unmatched. The chain's CDR3 is CASSPWTSGNNEQFF. The CDR3 region has the DNA TGTGCCAGCAGCCCGTGGACTAGCGGTAACAATGAGCAGTTCTTC.

The chain couples TRBV28 to TRBJ2-3, with 14 bases fitting TRBD2. This CDR3 comprises 20 residues. Germline CDR1 MDHEN, CDR2 SYDVKM. Trimming at V came to 7 bases and at J to 1 base, leaving 16 bases not matched to a gene. The DNA of the CDR3 is TGTGCCAGCAACCCTCACCCCGGGACTAGCGGGAGCGCGGGCACAGATACGCAGTATTTT. Its protein product is CASNPHPGTSGSAGTDTQYF. Combining the CDR3 with reference TRBV28 and TRBJ2-3 gives the whole variable domain DVKVTQSSRYLVKRTGEKVFLECVQDMDHENMFWYRQDPGLGLRLIYFSYDVKMKEKGDIPEGYSVSREKKERFSLILESASTNQTSMYLCASNPHPGTSGSAGTDTQYFGPGTRLTVL.

This clonotype showed up just a few times. This chain links TRBV7-9 with TRBJ2-2, with no clear D. This CDR3 spans 17 amino acids. Trimming took off 0 bases at V and 1 base at J, with 12 bases between the two ends. In germline, CDR1 is SEHNR, CDR2 FQNEAQ (reference sequence). The CDR3 DNA follows: TGTGCCAGCAGCTTAGCGGTTGCGCCCGGGAACACCGGGGAGCTGTTTTTT. Its protein product is CASSLAVAPGNTGELFF.

This clonotype has a count of ten or more. V usage is TRBV18 and J usage is TRBJ1-5, with TRBD1 as a possible D gene (6 bases). Trimming shortened V by 3 bases and J by 3 bases, and 9 bases separated the two germline ends. The CDR3 has 14 residues. The germline V gene encodes CDR1 KGHSH and CDR2 LQKENI. CDR3 DNA: TGTGCCAGCTCACCTACAGGGACCAATCAGCCCCAGCATTTT. Its protein is CASSPTGTNQPQHF. Full variable domain (outside the CDR3, taken from reference TRBV18 and TRBJ1-5): NAGVMQNPRHLVRRRGQEARLRCSPMKGHSHVYWYRQLPEEGLKFMVYLQKENIIDESGMPKERFSAEFPKEGPSILRIQQVVRGDSAAYFCASSPTGTNQPQHFGDGTRLSIL.

This clonotype was recorded at least ten times. The chain links TRBV7-2 to TRBJ2-7, with TRBD2 as a possible D gene (5 bases). Deletions cut 5 bases from V and 4 bases from J, with 15 bases between. Germline V gene sequence: CDR1 SGHTA, CDR2 FQGNSA. The length of the CDR3 is 14 residues. This chain's CDR3 is CASSPVGGQYEQYF. The CDR3 bases are TGTGCCAGCAGCCCAGTGGGCGGGCAGTACGAGCAGTACTTC.

This clonotype was detected a few times. The chain is built from TRBV25-1 and TRBJ2-1, with a tentative D call TRBD2 (5 bases). The CDR3 consists of 16 residues. Germline V lookup: CDR1 MGHDK, CDR2 SYGVNS. Trimming pared 4 bases from V and 0 bases from J, leaving 13 bases between. As DNA, the CDR3 is TGTGCCAGCAGTGGAGCGGCCAGGAGCTCCTACAATGAGCAGTTCTTC. Encoded protein: CASSGAARSSYNEQFF.

The table lists this clonotype with many counts. V gene TRBV28 combines with J gene TRBJ2-7, with 9 bases aligning to TRBD1. Germline-derived CDR1 and CDR2 are MDHEN and SYDVKM. V trimming: 4 bases; J trimming: 3 bases; junction bases outside the gene matches: 7. The CDR3 is 15 residues long. CDR3 DNA: TGTGCCAGCAGTTCCTCCGGGACAGGGAACTACGAGCAGTACTTC. Amino acid sequence: CASSSSGTGNYEQYF.

This clonotype has at least ten counts. The chain combines TRBV7-9 with TRBJ2-7; D not certain. CDR3 length: 12 amino acids. CDR1 and CDR2 from the germline V gene are SEHNR and FQNEAQ (reference sequence). V was trimmed by 5 bases and J by 3 bases, leaving 8 bases between them. CDR3 bases: TGTGCCAGCAGCCGTACCTACTACGAGCAGTACTTC. It is translated as CASSRTYYEQYF. Filled out from reference TRBV7-9 and TRBJ2-7, the complete variable domain reads DTGVSQNPRHKITKRGQNVTFRCDPISEHNRLYWYRQTLGQGPEFLTYFQNEAQLEKSRLLSDRFSAERPKGSFSTLEIQRTEQGDSAMYLCASSRTYYEQYFGPGTRLTVT.

In regard to this clonotype: Possible read error: a much larger clone is one base away. This rearrangement joins TRBV5-1 to TRBJ1-5; 12 nucleotides match TRBD1. Germline values: CDR1 SGHRS, CDR2 YFSETQ. V gave up 4 bases and J gave up 5 bases; unmatched junction bases: 10. The CDR3 contains 17 residues. This CDR3 is CASSMGTGTGGDQPQHF. The CDR3 DNA is TGCGCCAGCAGCATGGGAACCGGGACAGGGGGCGATCAGCCCCAGCATTTT.

Concerning this clonotype: Being one base from a much bigger clone, this may be a read error. The chain is built from TRBV27 and TRBJ2-7; D gene unclear. The CDR3 extends over 14 amino acids. V was trimmed by 4 bases and J by 2 bases, leaving 12 bases between them. CDR1 and CDR2 (germline): MNHEY, SMNVEV (reference sequence). The DNA for the CDR3 is TGTGCCAGCAGTTCCTCCACGGGCCCCTACGAGCAGTACTTC. It specifies CASSSSTGPYEQYF.

This clonotype occurred many times. The CDR3 sequence: CASSYSHPRSEKLFF. The CDR3 coding sequence is TGTGCCAGCAGTTACTCACACCCTCGGAGTGAAAAACTGTTTTTT. The V and J genes are TRBV6-5 and TRBJ1-4, with D uncertain. CDR1 is MNHEY, CDR2 SVGAGI, per germline. V gave up 0 bases and J gave up 7 bases, with 12 bases separating them. The CDR3 spans 15 residues.

This clonotype was seen many times. This chain joins TRBV10-3 and TRBJ1-2, with D unresolved. The CDR3 runs 13 residues. CDR1 is ENHRY, CDR2 SYGVKD, per germline. Trimming took 10 bases from V and 8 from J, leaving 20 bases between them. This CDR3 is CATLREGVLGYTF. CDR3 DNA sequence: TGTGCCACCCTCCGAGAGGGAGTTTTAGGCTACACCTTC.

This clonotype was counted a few times. The CDR3 here is CSALDEGGLNEQYF. CDR3 in DNA: TGCAGTGCGTTAGACGAGGGAGGGTTAAACGAGCAGTACTTC. This chain links TRBV20-1 with TRBJ2-7; 7 bases map to TRBD2. The length of the CDR3 is 14 residues. Germline CDR1 is DFQATT and CDR2 is SNEGSKA (reference sequence). V dropped 6 bases and J dropped 5; count of bases not matched to a gene: 13.

The gene calls are TRBV29-1 and TRBJ2-2, with D maybe TRBD1 (5 bases). V lost 1 base, J lost 7 bases, and 10 bases lay in between. The CDR3 totals 13 residues. CDR1 SQVTM and CDR2 ANQGSEA come from the germline V gene. The CDR3 sequence is CSVEAQGGGELFF. The CDR3 region has the DNA TGCAGCGTTGAAGCCCAGGGCGGCGGGGAGCTGTTTTTT.

This clonotype was recorded at least ten times. The V gene is TRBV30, the J gene TRBJ2-5; D possibly corresponds to TRBD1 (6 bases). This CDR3 is 12 amino acids long. The ends were cut back, 5 bases at V and 3 bases at J, with 10 bases in the middle. Per the germline V gene, CDR1 is GTSNPN and CDR2 is SVGIG (reference sequence). The CDR3 region is CAWGQTKETQYF. In DNA form, the CDR3 reads TGTGCCTGGGGACAGACAAAAGAGACCCAGTACTTC.

In its sample, this clonotype was seen many times. The V gene is TRBV7-2, the J gene TRBJ2-7, with TRBD1 matching over 8 bases. J gave up 0 bases and V 5 bases, and 12 bases lay outside the gene matches. The CDR3 has 17 residues. Germline V gene data show CDR1 as SGHTA and CDR2 as FQGNSA. This CDR3 is CASSEPGTGHSSYEQYF. CDR3 bases: TGTGCCAGCAGCGAACCAGGGACAGGTCACAGCTCCTACGAGCAGTACTTC.